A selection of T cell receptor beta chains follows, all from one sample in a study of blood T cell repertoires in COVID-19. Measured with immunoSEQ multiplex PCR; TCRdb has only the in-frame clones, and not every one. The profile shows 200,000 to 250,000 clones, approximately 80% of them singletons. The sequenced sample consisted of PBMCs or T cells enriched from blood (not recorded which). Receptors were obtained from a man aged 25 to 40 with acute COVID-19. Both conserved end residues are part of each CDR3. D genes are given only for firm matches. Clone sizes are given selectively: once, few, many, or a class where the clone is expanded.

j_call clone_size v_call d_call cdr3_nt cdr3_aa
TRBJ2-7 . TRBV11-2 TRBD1 TGTGCCAGCAGCCCACGACAGGGAAACGAGCAGTACTTC CASSPRQGNEQYF
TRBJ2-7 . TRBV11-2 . TGTGCCAGCAGCCCAGCGGGCACCTACGAGCAGTACTTC CASSPAGTYEQYF
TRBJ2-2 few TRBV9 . TGTGCCAGCAGCGTAGCTCCCGGCGGGGAGACTACCGGGGAGCTGTTTTTT CASSVAPGGETTGELFF
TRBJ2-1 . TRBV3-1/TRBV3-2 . TGTGCCAGCAGCCAAGATGAGGGGGAACCGTTCTTC CASSQDEGEPFF
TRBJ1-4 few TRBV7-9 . TGTGCCAGCAGCCCCGGGGGACTCACGGAACTGTTTTTT CASSPGGLTELFF
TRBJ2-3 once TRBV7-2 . TGTGCCAGCAGCTCCCCAGCCCGCCGCGGGGGCCTCACAGATACGCAGTATTTT CASSSPARRGGLTDTQYF
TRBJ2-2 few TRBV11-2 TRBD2 TGTGCCAGCAGCTTAGCGGGGGGTGTCACCGGGGAGCTGTTTTTT CASSLAGGVTGELFF
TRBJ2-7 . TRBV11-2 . TGTGCCAGCAGCTTTGACCCGGGGGAGCAGTACTTC CASSFDPGEQYF
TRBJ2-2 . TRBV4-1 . TGCGCCAGCAGCCAACACCTGGCTAGCCCGAACACCGGGGAGCTGTTTTTT CASSQHLASPNTGELFF
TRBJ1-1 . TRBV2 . TGTGCCAGCAGTGAGGGAGGGAAAGCTTTCTTT CASSEGGKAFF
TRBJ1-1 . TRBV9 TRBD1 TGTGCCAGCAGCGGACAGGGTATGAACACTGAAGCTTTCTTT CASSGQGMNTEAFF
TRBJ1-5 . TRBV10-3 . TGTGCCATCAGTGAGTCGGGGGGTGGTCAGCCCCAGCATTTT CAISESGGGQPQHF
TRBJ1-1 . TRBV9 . TGTGCCAGCAGCGTAGTGGGGGGGCCGGACACTGAAGCTTTCTTT CASSVVGGPDTEAFF
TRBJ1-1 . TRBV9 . TGTGCCAGCAGCGGAGGCCTGGGGCCAACGGTGACTGAAGCTTTCTTT CASSGGLGPTVTEAFF
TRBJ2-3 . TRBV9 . TGTGCCAGCAGCGTCCAGGCGGGGGCTACAGATACGCAGTATTTT CASSVQAGATDTQYF
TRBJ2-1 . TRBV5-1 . TGCGCCAGCAGCTTGGGGGGACAAAACTACAATGAGCAGTTCTTC CASSLGGQNYNEQFF
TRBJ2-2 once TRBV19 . TGTGCCAGTAGTAAGGCGGGCGCGAACACCGGGGAGCTGTTTTTT CASSKAGANTGELFF
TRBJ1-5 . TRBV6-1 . TGTGCCAGCAGGGAAGACTATACTAGCAATCAGCCCCAGCATTTT CASREDYTSNQPQHF
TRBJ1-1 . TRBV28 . TGTGCCAGCTATACCCTTCTTGGTGAGACTGAAGCTTTCTTT CASYTLLGETEAFF
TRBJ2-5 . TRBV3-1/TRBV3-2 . TGTGCCAGCACAGGCGCAGTCGAGACCCAGTACTTC CASTGAVETQYF
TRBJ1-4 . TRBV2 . TGTGCCAGCAGTGAGGGCAGAGCCGAAAAACTGTTTTTT CASSEGRAEKLFF
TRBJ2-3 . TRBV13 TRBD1 TGTGCCAGCAGTTTAGGACAGGGCACAGATACGCAGTATTTT CASSLGQGTDTQYF
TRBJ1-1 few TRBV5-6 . TGTGCCAGCAGCCCCAACGGGAGGACTGAAGCTTTCTTT CASSPNGRTEAFF
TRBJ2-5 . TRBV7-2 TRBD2 TGTGCCAGCAGCTTGGGAGCGGGGGGGGAGACCCAGTACTTC CASSLGAGGETQYF
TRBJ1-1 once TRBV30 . TGTGCCTTGCGGGGGGCCACTGAAGCTTTCTTT CALRGATEAFF
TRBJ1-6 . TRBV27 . TGTGCCAGCAGTTTAAGGAGTGGGGCAGGGAATTCACCCCTCCACTTT CASSLRSGAGNSPLHF
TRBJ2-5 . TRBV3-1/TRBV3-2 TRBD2 TGTGCCAGCAGCCAATTTATAGCGGGGGGCCTTAGGGAGACCCAGTACTTC CASSQFIAGGLRETQYF
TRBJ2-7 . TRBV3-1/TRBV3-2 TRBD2 TGTGCCAGCAGCCAAGGCACTAGCGGGGGGAGGCGGGAGCAGTACTTC CASSQGTSGGRREQYF
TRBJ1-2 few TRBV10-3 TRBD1 TGTGCCACTAAAAGCACCGGGACAGGGGGCGCGGGTGGCTACACCTTC CATKSTGTGGAGGYTF
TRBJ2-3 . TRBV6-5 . TGTGCCAGCAGAATCAGGGGGGGCACAGATACGCAGTATTTT CASRIRGGTDTQYF
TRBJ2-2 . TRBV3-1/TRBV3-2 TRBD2 TGTGCCAGCAGCCAAGCGAGCGGGGGAAGTATCGGGGAGCTGTTTTTT CASSQASGGSIGELFF
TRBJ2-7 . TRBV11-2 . TGTGCCAGCAGCTTAGCGGCAGGAAACTCCTACGAGCAGTACTTC CASSLAAGNSYEQYF
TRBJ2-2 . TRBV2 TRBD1 TGTGCCAGCAGTGCTTCCACCAGGGGGCAGGGCACCGGGGAGCTGTTTTTT CASSASTRGQGTGELFF
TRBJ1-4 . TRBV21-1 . TGTGCCAGCAGCAAAGCAGGGACAGTCCCTGTGCTTAATGAAAAACTGTTTTTT CASSKAGTVPVLNEKLFF
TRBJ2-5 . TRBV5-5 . TGTGCCAGCAGCCTCGGCGGACAGCAAGAGACCCAGTACTTC CASSLGGQQETQYF
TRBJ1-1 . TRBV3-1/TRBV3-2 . TGTGCCAGCAGCCAAGGACTTGGGACTGAAGCTTTCTTT CASSQGLGTEAFF
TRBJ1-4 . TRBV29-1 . TGCAGCGTTGAGGGCACCGCAACTAATGAAAAACTGTTTTTT CSVEGTATNEKLFF
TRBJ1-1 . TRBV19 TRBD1 TGTGCCAGTAGCCCGGACAGGGTCATTGAAGCTTTCTTT CASSPDRVIEAFF
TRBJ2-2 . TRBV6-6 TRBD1 TGTGCCAGCAGTCGAGGGACAGGGGGATCGAACACCGGGGAGCTGTTTTTT CASSRGTGGSNTGELFF
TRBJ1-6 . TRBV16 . TGTGCCAGCAGCCCCCGGGCAGGGAACTCACCCCTCCACTTT CASSPRAGNSPLHF
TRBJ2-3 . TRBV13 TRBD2 TGTGCCAGCAGCTCCGGGACTAGCGGGGACACAGATACGCAGTATTTT CASSSGTSGDTDTQYF
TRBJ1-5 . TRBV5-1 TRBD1 TGCGCCAGCAGCTTCGACAGGGGAGAGCCCCAGCATTTT CASSFDRGEPQHF
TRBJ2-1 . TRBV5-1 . TGCGCCAGCAGCTTCCTACAATCGGGCTCCTACAATGAGCAGTTCTTC CASSFLQSGSYNEQFF
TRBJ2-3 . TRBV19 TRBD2 TGTGCCAGTAGTGTACTAGCGGGTCAAGGTACGCAGTATTTT CASSVLAGQGTQYF
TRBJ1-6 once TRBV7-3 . TGTGCCAGCAGCTCAAACACCGGCCGGGGGTCACCCCTCCACTTT CASSSNTGRGSPLHF
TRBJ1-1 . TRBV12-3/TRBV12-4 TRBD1 TGTGCCAGCAGTTTAGGGACAGGGACTTTCTTT CASSLGTGTFF
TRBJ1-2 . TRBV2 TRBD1 TGTGCCAGTGACAGGGATGGCTACACCTTC CASDRDGYTF
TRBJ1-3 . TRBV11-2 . TGTGCCAGCAGCTTAAGGTTCGGTGCAGGTTCCTCTGGAAACACCATATATTTT CASSLRFGAGSSGNTIYF
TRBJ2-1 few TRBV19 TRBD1 TGTGCCACAGGGGGCCAGGGGACTCCCTCCGCTGAGCAGTTCTTC CATGGQGTPSAEQFF
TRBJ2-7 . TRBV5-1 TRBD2 TGCGCCAGCAGCTTGGGAGCGGGGGGCCCCTACGAGCAGTACTTC CASSLGAGGPYEQYF
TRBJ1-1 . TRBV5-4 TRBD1 TGTGCCAGCAGCGGACAGGGGTTCACTGAAGCTTTCTTT CASSGQGFTEAFF